The sequence of this T cell receptor (beta chain) was determined in a study of cytomegalovirus exposure and HLA in healthy donors (TCRdb year 2017). About the study as a whole: According to an earlier analysis of 450 to 650 of the donors, some 170 million T cells yielded 117 million unique TCR beta sequences and approximately 280 Gb of sequence data. On average, roughly 200,000 unique TCR beta nucleotide sequences were sequenced per donor among roughly 430 genotyped donors of the cohort, with roughly 18% of those sequences being non-productive. A separate validation cohort of roughly 120 different subjects was used in addition to the roughly 670-subject first cohort. Class I and class II HLA loci were covered by the typing at four-digit resolution. A later analysis re-analyzed previously published TCR beta repertoires from 500 to 700 donors and added high-resolution HLA genotyping to study TCR occurrence patterns. Typing coverage varied by locus: roughly 629-640 donors for A, B, C, DRB1 and DQB1; approximately 560 for DQA1; more than 600 for DPA1; under 490 for DPB1. Of the 398 genotyped donors, about 80% fell in the genetic ancestry cluster associated with self-reported Caucasian donors. An early release covering roughly 600 HLA-typed donors comprised approximately 300 gigabases of sequencing data and roughly 86 million unique TCR sequences. The aim of the study was to test whether cataloging public T cell receptors could identify signatures of past pathogen exposure. Four to six DR-DQ haplotypes were handled as single units for association and clustering because linkage in the cohort was strong. To predict cytomegalovirus infection status, the study brought together high-throughput TCR immunosequencing, statistical association of individual TCRs with disease status, and machine learning. Donor age, sex, ethnicity and CMV serostatus were compiled alongside the repertoire data. To decide whether each TCR beta V gene segment behaved as functional or pseudogenic, an earlier analysis of some 580 of the donors relied on high-throughput TCR beta sequencing. All discovery cohort repertoires had been generated on a single sequencing platform. A later genetic analysis took genome-wide SNP genotypes for 398 of the 666 donors and used that subset as a discovery cohort. The study used immunosequencing to profile the T cell repertoires of around 600 subjects and linked those repertoires to cytomegalovirus serostatus. Rather than drawing on any new phenotypic data, the later analysis identified candidate immune exposures from TCR beta sequences and the way those sequences occurred across donors. The paper as a whole reports these results and caveats: In a later genetic analysis, a missense DCLRE1C variant was associated with V-gene and J-gene trimming of TCR beta chains, and the association was replicated in an independent cohort. In both the original and validation cohorts, the classifier was reported to diagnose cytomegalovirus status with high specificity and sensitivity. Most CMV-associated TCR beta chains appeared to be HLA-restricted in a later analysis, and the HLA associations seemed to be driven largely by CMV exposure. Some IMGT-functional V segments, including TRBV6-2 and TRBV6-3, could not be distinguished by the 87-base-pair reads and were therefore excluded. In the study, about 150 TCR beta chains were listed as associated with cytomegalovirus. A later analysis found that TCR association rates varied across HLA loci, with DRB1 alleles showing the most associated TCRs and HLA-C alleles the fewest. In vitro tests confirmed that three of the cytomegalovirus-associated TCR beta chains recognize cytomegalovirus antigens. The cohort was sequenced for TCR beta chains only, and without alpha or paired-chain data the features that could be detected were limited. A later analysis associated roughly 17,000 TCR beta sequences with specific HLA alleles at a false discovery rate of 0.05. A cluster of highly shared sequence variants was judged likely to be a technical artifact of the sequencing pipeline. It was suggested by the authors that the approach could potentially be generalized to other disease states and immunological phenotypes. Because counts were too low, more than 15 rarely observed V segments, including chromosome 9 orphons, were excluded from the earlier analysis of some 540 of the donors. Linkage disequilibrium might explain the correlated functional status among segregating V segments, but an unknown experimental factor could not be excluded. Sequencing depth was assumed to be roughly uniform across donors in the presence/absence analyses, though that assumption may not hold. Because HLA typing was unavailable for some donors at each locus, only the typed subset was used in association tests. Several of the top co-occurrence clusters appeared to be linked to parvovirus B19, influenza, CMV and Epstein-Barr virus, according to a later analysis. While some public TCRs were present in many individuals, most TCR sequences turned up only very rarely across donors. A later analysis found that HLA-associated TCR beta chains were more clonally expanded and had lower generation probabilities than equally common non-associated chains. In an earlier analysis of approximately 600 of the donors, most TCR beta V segments were observed in productive rearrangements about 90% or about 30% of the time, broadly matching IMGT annotations. For the cohort, immune exposure information was limited to CMV serostatus. A further reported finding was that TCR beta sequences accurately predicted the HLA-A and HLA-B alleles for most subjects in the first cohort. A later genetic analysis reported fewer N-insertions in productive TCRs among donors in an Asian-associated ancestry cluster than the roughly 700-donor mean. When HLA alleles, especially DR and DQ, strongly co-occurred, TCR associations were difficult to assign to individual alleles.

Preparation of the library involved the immunoSEQ multiplex PCR assay. For the multiplex PCR, a mixture combining 60 forward primers for TCR Vbeta segments and 13 reverse primers for TCR Jbeta segments was used. A multiplex PCR assay on genomic DNA amplified the CDR3 region of rearranged TCR beta genes. On the Illumina HiSeq System, the amplified TCR beta libraries were sequenced as 87-base-pair reads. Per the source publication's procedure: Across the 666 repertoires, a later analysis counted approximately 83 million unique TCR beta chains, approximately 10 million of which were shared by at least two donors. A nearest-neighbor algorithm error-corrected the raw reads and collapsed the reads into unique sequences, merging closely related sequences to remove PCR and sequencing errors. CDR3 sequences were aligned to IMGT reference sequences to assign V, D and J gene segments. Each retained sequence needed at least a six-nucleotide match to both a V gene segment and a J gene segment. Rearrangements were classified as productive when the CDR3 lacked stop codons and remained in frame with V and J, and all other rearrangements were classified as non-productive. CDR3 was defined according to IMGT convention as the region running from the second conserved V-encoded cysteine to the conserved J-encoded phenylalanine. In an earlier analysis of 587 of the donors, sequences lacking an unambiguous match to a single V gene segment were excluded. In an earlier analysis of more than 500 of the donors, a V segment was called functional when productive rearrangements were above 56.7%, and segregating when the standard deviation between donors exceeded 5%. A statistical classification framework was built to diagnose cytomegalovirus status from the catalog of TCR beta chain sequences. V and J gene assignment, in a later analysis, came from comparing TCR nucleotide sequences with IMGT/GENE-DB human TR gene sequences. In a later analysis, CDR3 sequences and most-parsimonious VDJ recombination scenarios were assigned using the TCRdist pipeline. In a later analysis, every TCR beta chain was defined by the combination of its CDR3 amino acid sequence and its V-gene family, and reads without a unique V-gene family were dropped. A later analysis removed 592 highly shared, low-generation-probability nucleotide sequences to deal with suspected cross-contamination and a sequencing artifact. For each public chain, a later analysis derived a clonal expansion index from normalized ranks of inferred template counts within each repertoire. In a later analysis, generation probabilities were computed using a VDJ recombination model fitted to out-of-frame rearrangements, and the results were checked against IGoR. A later analysis scored TCR-TCR, TCR-HLA and TCR-CMV co-occurrence with hypergeometric tests, applying a repertoire-size bias correction to TCR pairs. To estimate false discovery rates, a later analysis permuted the HLA or CMV assignments 20 times. In a later analysis, co-occurring TCRs were grouped using DBSCAN, and TCRdist sequence similarity was added for clustering within HLA-allele-positive subsets. Repertoires with fewer than 30,000 or more than 120,000 public chains, plus five repertoires with anomalous nucleotide sharing, were excluded from co-occurrence clustering. What TCRdb holds here is the immuneACCESS table cut down to in-frame rearrangements. Part of the clones is not present; checked against another copy, under half of the missing clones reflect an unresolved V gene, and the others are unexplained. Clone size and the V and J calls come from that table; the DNA yielded D and trimming. The sample table on file contains roughly 120,000 clones. Approximately 3.7% of the sample is taken by the ten largest.

In total, more than 500 healthy bone marrow donors made up the cohort. All cohort members were sampled while nominally healthy, although unrecorded immune exposures were likely present. The donor was CMV seronegative and was included in the group of over 300 seronegative cohort members. A peripheral blood sample was collected from each donor, and TCR beta sequencing was performed on peripheral blood mononuclear cells. Genomic DNA was extracted from the blood cell samples with the Qiagen DNeasy Blood Extraction Kit. Spanning cysteine to phenylalanine, the CDR3 consists of 15 amino acids. Just the 45-base CDR3 DNA is kept, in frame starting at base 1. CDR1 SGHTA and CDR2 FQGTGA are derived from the germline V gene. V and J are truncated by 2 bases and 4 bases respectively, leaving an intervening sequence of 11 bases. Comments on this clone: What antigen it recognizes has not been identified.

This receptor was identified in a man aged 25 to 45 in good health and CMV-seronegative. The chain uses TRBV7-3 and TRBJ2-2; TRBD1 is perhaps the D gene, given 5 matching bases. Specimen: PBMCs. The CDR3 reads as follows: CASSLDPGRTGELFF. The nucleotide sequence reads as follows: TGTGCCAGCAGCTTAGATCCAGGGCGCACCGGGGAGCTGTTTTTT.